One and the same sample provided the 2 T cell receptor beta chains below, sequenced in a study of T cells in Graves' hyperthyroidism and ophthalmopathy. From RNA transcripts, TCR beta CDR3 regions were amplified. The HTBI primer set drove a first-round RT-PCR of the TCR CDR3. From the multiplex PCR reads, TCRdb called clonotypes with MiXCR, one entry per CDR3 protein. Here the sample spans more than 300,000 distinct CDR3 sequences, 11% to 15% being singletons. Source material: blood. These receptors were taken from an older woman with Graves' hyperthyroidism.

The chain couples TRBV4-2 to TRBJ2-2, with D tentatively TRBD2 (6 bases). The V end was cut by 0 bases, the J end by 4 bases, with 15 bases between. The CDR3 loop spans 17 amino acids. The germline gives CDR1 LGHNA, CDR2 YNFKEQ. In DNA form, the CDR3 reads TGTGCCAGCAGCCAAGAGATTGCGGGGTTGGGCACCGGGGAGCTGTTTTTT. This translates into CASSQEIAGLGTGELFF.

This clonotype occurred many times. The chain recombines TRBV12-3 or TRBV12-4 with TRBJ2-7; possible D gene TRBD2, 6 bases. V was trimmed by 5 bases and J by 3 bases, leaving 11 bases between them. CDR3 length: 13 amino acids. The DNA for the CDR3 is TGTGCCAGCAGTCTGGGACTCGACTACGAGCAGTACTTC. Its translation: CASSLGLDYEQYF.